Presented here are 6 T cell receptor beta chains from one specimen sequenced in a study of post-analysis software for immune sequencing data. Study results and caveats: Controls had lower frequencies than patients of roughly five TRBV segments, which included TRBV5-6, TRBV5-1 and TRBV20-1.

Included in the TCR beta cDNA libraries were unique molecular identifiers. A single record per CDR3 protein comes from TCRdb applying MiXCR to the PCR reads. The table shows 700,000 to 900,000 distinct CDR3 sequences, with around 45% occurring only once. The antigens these receptors bind are not known. Sequencing was carried out using blood. These receptors originate from a girl aged 10-17 years with multiple sclerosis.

This clonotype was recorded many times. The chain couples TRBV29-1 to TRBJ1-2; D might be TRBD1 (5 bases). Trimming removed 4 bases at V and 3 bases at J, with 12 bases between. The CDR3 is made up of 13 amino acids. Germline CDR1 and CDR2: SQVTM and ANQGSEA. The CDR3 bases are TGCAGCGTTGTTTCAGGGCCCCACTATGGCTACACCTTC. It translates to CSVVSGPHYGYTF. The full variable domain, with the rest looked up from reference TRBV29-1 and TRBJ1-2, is SAVISQKPSRDICQRGTSLTIQCQVDSQVTMMFWYRQQPGQSLTLIATANQGSEATYESGFVIDKFPISRPNLTFSTLTVSNMSPEDSSIYLCSVVSGPHYGYTFGSGTRLTVV.

J is TRBJ2-3 and V is TRBV7-2; D gene uncertain. The CDR3 contains 17 residues. Germline-derived CDR1 and CDR2 are SGHTA and FQGNSA. V was pared by 3 bases and J by 2 bases, with 18 bases between. For the CDR3, the DNA is TGTGCCAGCAGCTTCAACTACCCAGGAACTCTCACAGATACGCAGTATTTT. Translated, it gives CASSFNYPGTLTDTQYF.

This clonotype has just one count. V and J are TRBV12-3 or TRBV12-4 and TRBJ2-7, with D possibly TRBD1 on 6 matching bases. The V gene lost 3 bases and the J gene lost 3 bases, with 9 bases spanning the gap. The CDR3 consists of 13 residues. CDR3 coding DNA: TGTGCCAGCAGTTTGGACAGCGTCTACGAGCAGTACTTC. Translated: CASSLDSVYEQYF.

The V gene is TRBV27, the J gene TRBJ2-1; the D gene is possibly TRBD1 (6 bases). V shed 6 bases and J shed 8 bases, with 14 bases lying between them. CDR1 MNHEY and CDR2 SMNVEV come from the germline V gene (reference sequence). The CDR3 has 13 residues. The CDR3 is CASRKQGCDEQFF. CDR3 nucleotide sequence: TGTGCCAGCAGGAAACAGGGTTGCGATGAGCAGTTCTTC.

The chain couples TRBV13 to TRBJ2-7; D might be TRBD1 (5 bases). From germline, CDR1 is PRHDT and CDR2 FYEKMQ (reference sequence). V was pared by 5 bases and J by 1 base, with 12 bases between. The CDR3 is 14 residues long. The CDR3 DNA follows: TGTGCCAGCAGCACGAACAGGTTATCCTACGAGCAGTACTTC. This gives the protein CASSTNRLSYEQYF.

This clonotype was picked up a small number of times. This rearrangement joins TRBV5-1 to TRBJ2-7; 7 bases line up with TRBD1. Per germline, CDR1 SGHRS and CDR2 YFSETQ. The CDR3 contains 14 residues. With V trimmed by 0 bases and J by 4 bases, 4 bases remained unmatched. The CDR3 loop reads CASSLGQGRYEQYF. CDR3 DNA: TGCGCCAGCAGCTTGGGACAGGGTCGGTACGAGCAGTACTTC.